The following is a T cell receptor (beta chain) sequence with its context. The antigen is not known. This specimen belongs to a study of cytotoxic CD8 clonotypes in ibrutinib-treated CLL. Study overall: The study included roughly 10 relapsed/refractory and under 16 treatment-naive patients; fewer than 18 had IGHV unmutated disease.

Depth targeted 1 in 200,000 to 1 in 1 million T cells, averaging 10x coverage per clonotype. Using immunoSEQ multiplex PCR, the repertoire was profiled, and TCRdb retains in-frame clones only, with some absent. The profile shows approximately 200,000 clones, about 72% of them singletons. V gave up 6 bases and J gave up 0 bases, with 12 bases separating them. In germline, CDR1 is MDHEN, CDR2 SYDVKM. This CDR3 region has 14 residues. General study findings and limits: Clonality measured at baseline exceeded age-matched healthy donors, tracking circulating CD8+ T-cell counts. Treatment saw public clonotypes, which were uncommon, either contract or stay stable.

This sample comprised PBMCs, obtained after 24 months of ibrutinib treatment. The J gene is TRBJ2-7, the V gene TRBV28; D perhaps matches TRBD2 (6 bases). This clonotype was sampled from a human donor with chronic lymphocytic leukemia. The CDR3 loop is CASRGGFYSYEQYF. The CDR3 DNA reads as TGTGCCAGCAGGGGGGGATTTTACTCCTACGAGCAGTACTTC.